This T cell receptor (beta chain) was found in a study of technical replicates of blood from a handful of donors. The CDR3 consists of 13 residues. CDR1 is MNHEY and CDR2 is SVGAGI in the germline V gene. With 1 base removed from V and 3 bases from J, the gap between germline ends came to 5 bases. Profiled with immunoSEQ multiplex PCR; TCRdb holds only in-frame clones, not every one. The sample carries about 80,000 clones, 93% recorded once. The sequencing sample was made of T cells isolated from PBMCs. This clonotype was sampled from a human donor in good health. This chain joins TRBV6-5 and TRBJ2-3; D possibly corresponds to TRBD1 (5 bases). The CDR3 is CASSYYRTDTQYF. The CDR3 DNA is TGTGCCAGCAGTTACTACAGGACAGATACGCAGTATTTT.